Listed below are T cell receptor beta chains from one sample, sequenced in a study of monozygotic twins with inflammatory bowel disease. With the 5' RACE reads reprocessed, TCRdb shows one record per CDR3 protein and no DNA. The sample data list roughly 100,000 distinct CDR3 sequences. Sequenced: blood. The receptors originated from a human donor with ulcerative colitis or Crohn's disease, or a healthy co-twin of an affected twin (not recorded which). The CDR3 runs from the conserved cysteine through the conserved F or W.

TRBJ2-7 12 TRBV29-1 CSGGQEPYEQYF
TRBJ2-3 16 TRBV15 CATSRAIQTSTDTQYF
TRBJ2-2 12 TRBV5-1 CASGSEAGELFF
TRBJ2-1 12 TRBV7-8 CASSQTSEGQFF
TRBJ2-1 12 TRBV7-2 CASRGPTLEQFF
TRBJ2-1 19 TRBV11-2 CASSLVGGGTRSSYNEQFF
TRBJ1-6 13 TRBV18 CASSPGTNSPLHF
TRBJ2-5 15 TRBV20-1 CSASYSGRTQETQYF
TRBJ2-2 15 TRBV2 CASSPRVAGTGELFF
TRBJ2-1 16 TRBV5-6 CASSLRTLAGYNEQFF
TRBJ2-3 15 TRBV10-3 CAIDQGKASTDTQYF
TRBJ1-5 16 TRBV30 CAWSGQGAVSSQPQHF
TRBJ2-4 14 TRBV15 CATSRDKQGVIQYF
TRBJ2-7 11 TRBV20-1 CSAEDNPGQYF
TRBJ2-1 13 TRBV20-1 CRAHQASYNEQFF
TRBJ2-7 15 TRBV10-3 CAISEDRGSSYEQYF
TRBJ1-2 13 TRBV11-2 CASSLVRSEGYTF
TRBJ2-2 16 TRBV7-9 CASSPPGRTNTGELFF
TRBJ2-5 17 TRBV5-1 CASSTKGLAGGGETQYF
TRBJ1-1 13 TRBV10-3 CAIRTTGNTEAFF
TRBJ1-1 14 TRBV6-2/TRBV6-3 CASSMTGKDTEAFF
TRBJ1-2 15 TRBV20-1 CSAQVWAAKNYGYTF
TRBJ2-7 17 TRBV30 CAWSRNHPAVGIYEQYF
TRBJ2-5 14 TRBV20-1 CSAGYRAGPATQYF
TRBJ2-1 13 TRBV12-3/TRBV12-4 CASSFGSYNEQFF
TRBJ2-4 14 TRBV20-1 CSASGDRAKNIQYF
TRBJ2-5 15 TRBV20-1 CSARAGLAGQETQYF
TRBJ2-3 13 TRBV7-2 CASSPNTGDTQYF
TRBJ2-3 14 TRBV18 CASSFPLPRDTQYF
TRBJ1-5 13 TRBV20-1 CSASRRGNQPQHF
TRBJ2-7 15 TRBV10-3 CAISGWGQGTYEQYF
TRBJ2-7 17 TRBV7-9 CASSPLWVGPNSYEQYF
TRBJ2-2 16 TRBV4-3 CASSQEGHPNTGELFF
TRBJ1-1 16 TRBV20-1 CSAPWGGAIMNTEAFF
TRBJ2-2 16 TRBV20-1 CSAGGQGATNTGELFF
TRBJ1-5 16 TRBV7-8 CASSSTLPGGNQPQHF
TRBJ2-7 12 TRBV11-2 CASSRWTYEQYF
TRBJ2-2 19 TRBV11-1 CASASRDRGQFGFTGELFF
TRBJ2-1 15 TRBV29-1 CSVEGRVEPSSEQFF
TRBJ1-1 13 TRBV18 CASLDVKDTEAFF
TRBJ1-1 16 TRBV12-3/TRBV12-4 CASSPQGAVLNTEAFF
TRBJ2-3 19 TRBV3-1 CASSQGYLGGRGRTDTQYF
TRBJ2-7 12 TRBV7-2 CASSLAGLEQYF
TRBJ2-7 15 TRBV5-1 CASSSLAGSAYEQYF